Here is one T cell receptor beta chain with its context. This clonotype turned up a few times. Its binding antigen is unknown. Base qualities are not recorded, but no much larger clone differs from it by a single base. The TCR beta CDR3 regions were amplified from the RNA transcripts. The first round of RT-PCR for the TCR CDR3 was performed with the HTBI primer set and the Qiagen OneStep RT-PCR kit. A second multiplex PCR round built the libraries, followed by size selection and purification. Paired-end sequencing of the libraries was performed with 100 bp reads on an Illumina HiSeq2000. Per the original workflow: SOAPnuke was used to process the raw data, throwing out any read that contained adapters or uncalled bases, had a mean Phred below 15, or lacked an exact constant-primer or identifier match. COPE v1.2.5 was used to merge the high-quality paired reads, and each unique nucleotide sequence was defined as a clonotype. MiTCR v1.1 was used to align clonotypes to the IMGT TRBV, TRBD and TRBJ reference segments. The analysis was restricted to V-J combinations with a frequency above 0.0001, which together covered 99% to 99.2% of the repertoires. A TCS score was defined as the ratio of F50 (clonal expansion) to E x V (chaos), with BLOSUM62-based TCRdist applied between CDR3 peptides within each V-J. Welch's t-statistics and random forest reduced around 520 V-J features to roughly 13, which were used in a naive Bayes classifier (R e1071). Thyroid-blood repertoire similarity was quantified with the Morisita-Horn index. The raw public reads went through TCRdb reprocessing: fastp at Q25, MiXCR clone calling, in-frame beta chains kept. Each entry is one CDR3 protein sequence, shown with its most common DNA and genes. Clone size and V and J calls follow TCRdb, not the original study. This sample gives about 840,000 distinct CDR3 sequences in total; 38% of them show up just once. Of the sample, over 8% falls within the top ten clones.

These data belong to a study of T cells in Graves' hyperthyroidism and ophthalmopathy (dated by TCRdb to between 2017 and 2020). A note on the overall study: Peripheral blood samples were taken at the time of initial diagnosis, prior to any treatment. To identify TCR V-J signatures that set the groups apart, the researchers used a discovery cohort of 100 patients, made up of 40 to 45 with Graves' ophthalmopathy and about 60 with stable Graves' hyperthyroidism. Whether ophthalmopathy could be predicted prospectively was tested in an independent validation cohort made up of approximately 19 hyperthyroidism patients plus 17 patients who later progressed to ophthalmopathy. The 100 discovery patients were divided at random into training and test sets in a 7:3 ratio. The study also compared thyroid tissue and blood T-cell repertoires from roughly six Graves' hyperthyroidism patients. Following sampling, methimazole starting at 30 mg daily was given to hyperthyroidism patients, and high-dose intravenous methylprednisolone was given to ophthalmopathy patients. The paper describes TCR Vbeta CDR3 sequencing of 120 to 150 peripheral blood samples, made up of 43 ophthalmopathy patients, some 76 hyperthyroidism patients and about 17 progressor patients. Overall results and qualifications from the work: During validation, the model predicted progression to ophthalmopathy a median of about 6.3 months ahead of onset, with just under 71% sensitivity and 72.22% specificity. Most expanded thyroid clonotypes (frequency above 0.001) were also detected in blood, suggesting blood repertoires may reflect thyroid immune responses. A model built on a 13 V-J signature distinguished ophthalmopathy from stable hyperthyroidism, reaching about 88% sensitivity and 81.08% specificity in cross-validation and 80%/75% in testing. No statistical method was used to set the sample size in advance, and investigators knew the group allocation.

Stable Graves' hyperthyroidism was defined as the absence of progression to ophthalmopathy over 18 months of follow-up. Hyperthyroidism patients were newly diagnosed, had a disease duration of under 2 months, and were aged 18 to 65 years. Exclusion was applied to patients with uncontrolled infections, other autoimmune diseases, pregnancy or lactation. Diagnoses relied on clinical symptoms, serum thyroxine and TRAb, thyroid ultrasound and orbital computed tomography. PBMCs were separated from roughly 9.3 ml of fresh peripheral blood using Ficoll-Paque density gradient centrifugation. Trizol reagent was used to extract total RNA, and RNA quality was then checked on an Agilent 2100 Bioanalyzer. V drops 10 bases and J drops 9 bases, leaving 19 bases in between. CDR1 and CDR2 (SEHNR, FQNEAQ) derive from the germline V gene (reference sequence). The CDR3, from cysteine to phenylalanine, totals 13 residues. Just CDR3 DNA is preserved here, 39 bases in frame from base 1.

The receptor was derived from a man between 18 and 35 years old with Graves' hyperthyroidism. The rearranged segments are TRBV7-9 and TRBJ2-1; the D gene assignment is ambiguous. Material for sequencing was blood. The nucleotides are TGTGCCATCCTGACCTCATCGTCGGGTGAGCAGTTCTTC. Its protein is CAILTSSSGEQFF.